This T cell receptor beta chain was identified in a study of blood T cell repertoires in COVID-19. Data came from immunoSEQ multiplex PCR; TCRdb stores just in-frame clones and leaves some out. Among over 75,000 clones, 70% to 85% were seen once, and the ten largest hold about a fifth. The CDR3 covers 11 residues. With 6 bases removed from V and 2 bases from J, the gap between germline ends came to 3 bases. This receptor was taken from a woman aged 50 to 60 with acute or convalescent COVID-19. V and J are TRBV12-3 or TRBV12-4 and TRBJ2-3, with no clear D. Sequencing was performed on peripheral blood. The DNA for the CDR3 is TGTGCCAGCAGCCTCACAGATACGCAGTATTTT. Translated: CASSLTDTQYF.